This TCR beta chain is from a study of shared clonotypes between healthy human individuals. Partitioning of CD4+ cells yielded a CD45RA+ naive subset and a CD45RA-negative memory subset. Approximately 210 ng DNA, about 28,000 T cell genomes, went into each sorted-subset replicate PCR. The repertoire was sequenced with immunoSEQ multiplex PCR; TCRdb's copy has only in-frame clones and lacks some. The top ten clones hold about 0.39% of a sample with 2 million to 3 million clones, approximately 94% of them seen once. Germline CDR1 and CDR2: SGHNT and YYREEE (reference sequence). V gave up 4 bases and J gave up 5 bases, with 19 bases separating them. The CDR3 spans 16 residues.

This sequence joins TRBV5-4 and TRBJ2-1; the D gene could be TRBD1 or TRBD2 (5 bases each). The receptor was derived from a man aged 18 to 35 in good health. Some clones in this sample may be carry-over from other donors' samples. Sequences were obtained from naive CD4+ T cells from PBMCs. Subset of the sample: CD45RA+ positively selected. The CDR3 nucleotides read TGTGCCAGCAGCCCGGGGACGGCCAGCCCCCACAATGAGCAGTTCTTC. The encoded protein is CASSPGTASPHNEQFF.